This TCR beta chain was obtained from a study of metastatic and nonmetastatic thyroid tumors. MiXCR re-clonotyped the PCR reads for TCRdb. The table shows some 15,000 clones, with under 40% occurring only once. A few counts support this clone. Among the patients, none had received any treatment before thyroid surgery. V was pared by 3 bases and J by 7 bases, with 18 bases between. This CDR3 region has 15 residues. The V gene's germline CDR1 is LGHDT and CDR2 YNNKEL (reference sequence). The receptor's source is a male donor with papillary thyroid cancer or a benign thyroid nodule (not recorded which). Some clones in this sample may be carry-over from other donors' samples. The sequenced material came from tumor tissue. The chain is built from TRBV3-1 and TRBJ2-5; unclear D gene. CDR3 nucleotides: TGTGCCAGCAGCCAGGTTAGCAACGGGCAGGCGACCCAGTACTTC. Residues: CASSQVSNGQATQYF.